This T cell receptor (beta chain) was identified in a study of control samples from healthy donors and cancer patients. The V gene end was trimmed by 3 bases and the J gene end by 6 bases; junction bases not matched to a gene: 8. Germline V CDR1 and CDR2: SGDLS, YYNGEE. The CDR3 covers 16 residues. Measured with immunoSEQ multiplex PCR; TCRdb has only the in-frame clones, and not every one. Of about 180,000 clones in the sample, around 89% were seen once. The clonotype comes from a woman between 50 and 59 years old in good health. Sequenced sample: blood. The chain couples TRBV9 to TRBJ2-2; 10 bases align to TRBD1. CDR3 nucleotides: TGTGCCAGCAGCGCCCAGACAGGGGGCGTAGCCGGGGAGCTGTTTTTT. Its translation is CASSAQTGGVAGELFF.